These 23 T cell receptor beta chains originate from one sample sequenced in a study of T cell repertoires in cytomegalovirus infection. Antigen specificity for these receptors is unknown. TCRdb ran MiXCR on the reads and lists one entry per CDR3 protein. The data hold some 920,000 distinct CDR3 sequences, with 31% observed a single time. The input for sequencing was cultured CD8+ T cells from PBMCs, taken from culture after CMV antigen stimulation. These receptor sequences come from a human donor in good health (CMV status not recorded). Some clones in this sample may be carry-over from other donors' samples.

The chain combines TRBV6-5 with TRBJ1-2; D is unclear. The CDR3 is made up of 14 amino acids. Trimming pared 10 bases from V and 6 bases from J, leaving 21 bases between. Germline V gives CDR1 MNHEY, CDR2 SVGAGI. The CDR3 protein is CATSFLGNSDGYTF. CDR3 bases: TGTGCCACCAGCTTCTTGGGCAACTCAGATGGCTACACCTTC.

This clonotype was seen a few times. The chain links TRBV7-6 to TRBJ2-3; either TRBD1 or TRBD2 may supply D (6 bases each). In germline, CDR1 is SGHVS, CDR2 FNYEAQ. The V and J ends lost 5 bases and 2 bases respectively, with 20 bases between them. The CDR3 spans 17 residues. CDR3 sequence reads: CASSQGVRGAITDTQYF. CDR3 DNA sequence: TGTGCCAGCAGCCAGGGCGTGAGGGGGGCTATCACAGATACGCAGTATTTT.

A few counts support this clonotype. V is TRBV6-5 and J is TRBJ2-5; weak D call: TRBD2 (7 bases). The ends were cut back, 5 bases at V and 4 bases at J, with 17 bases in the middle. CDR3 length equals 15 residues. Per germline, CDR1 MNHEY and CDR2 SVGAGI. The CDR3 DNA is TGTGCCAGCAGTCCGTCTGGGGGGGGGCTAGAGACCCAGTACTTC. This codes for CASSPSGGGLETQYF.

This clonotype was picked up a small number of times. The CDR3 protein is CASSDPGTGATGELFF. The CDR3 nucleotides are TGTGCCAGCAGTGATCCCGGGACAGGGGCCACCGGGGAGCTGTTTTTT. The chain couples TRBV2 to TRBJ2-2; 10 nucleotides line up with TRBD1. Losses at the gene ends were 3 bases for V and 4 bases for J; bases not matched to a gene: 5. Per the germline V gene, CDR1 is SNHLY and CDR2 is FYNNEI. This CDR3 is 16 amino acids long.

There are a few counts of this clonotype. The V and J genes are TRBV28 and TRBJ1-5; 7 bases are a match to TRBD1. Germline CDR1 is MDHEN and CDR2 is SYDVKM. The CDR3 length is 15 residues. The ends lost 3 bases at V and 2 bases at J; junction bases unmatched: 4. The CDR3 reads CASSFVQGGNQPQHF. For the CDR3, the DNA is TGTGCCAGCAGTTTTGTGCAGGGGGGCAATCAGCCCCAGCATTTT.

This clonotype appeared many times. The chain joins TRBV7-2 to TRBJ2-7; TRBD2 matches 7 bases. Germline trimming cut 5 bases from V and 4 bases from J; bases unmatched to any gene: 5. There are 13 residues in the CDR3. Germline V gene sequence: CDR1 SGHTA, CDR2 FQGNSA. The CDR3 protein is CASSPGLVYEQYV. CDR3 DNA: TGTGCCAGCAGCCCAGGACTAGTTTACGAGCAGTACGTC.

V gene TRBV6-7 combines with J gene TRBJ2-7, with D perhaps TRBD2 (5 bases). TRBV6-7 is given ORF status, its function remaining uncertain. The CDR3 consists of 17 residues. Trimming pared 0 bases from V and 3 bases from J, leaving 18 bases between. The CDR3 DNA follows: TGTGCCAGCAGTTACTCGGGAGTTCTGGAGAACAACTACGAGCAGTACGTC. It specifies CASSYSGVLENNYEQYV.

The rearrangement joins TRBV6-5 to TRBJ2-2; 7 bases align to TRBD1. V was pared by 2 bases and J by 0 bases, with 3 bases of the junction left unmatched. The germline gives CDR1 MNHEY, CDR2 SVGAGI. The CDR3 extends over 16 amino acids. The CDR3 DNA is TGTGCCAGCAGTTACCACGGGACAGCGAACACCGGGGAGCTGTTTTTT. Protein: CASSYHGTANTGELFF.

With regard to this clonotype: At one end, the junction sequence differs from germline, possibly due to a read error. The V gene is TRBV25-1, the J gene TRBJ2-3, with 8 bases that match TRBD1. The CDR3 spans 18 residues. The V gene's germline CDR1 is MGHDK and CDR2 SYGVNS. The CDR3 nucleotides read TGTACCAGCAGTGAATATTCGACAGGGGACTGGAGCACAGATACGCAGTATTTT. The encoded protein is CTSSEYSTGDWSTDTQYF.

Regarding this clonotype: A much larger clone lies a single base off, so this may be a read error. The rearrangement uses TRBV7-6 and TRBJ2-1; the match to TRBD2 covers 15 bases. The CDR3 is 19 residues long. CDR1 is SGHVS and CDR2 is FNYEAQ in the germline V gene. The CDR3 region is CASSSWGLAGGHFYNERFF. The CDR3, as DNA: TGTGCCAGCTCCTCTTGGGGACTAGCGGGGGGCCACTTCTACAATGAGCGGTTCTTC. The full variable domain, rest sourced from reference TRBV7-6 and TRBJ2-1, is GAGVSQSPRYKVTKRGQDVALRCDPISGHVSLYWYRQALGQGPEFLTYFNYEAQQDKSGLPNDRFSAERPEGSISTLTIQRTEQRDSAMYRCASSSWGLAGGHFYNERFFGPGTRLTVL.

The chain links TRBV20-1 to TRBJ2-1; D possibly corresponds to TRBD1 (6 bases). The CDR3 is 14 residues long. The V gene lost 2 bases and the J gene lost 2 bases, with 10 bases spanning the gap. Germline-derived CDR1 and CDR2 are DFQATT and SNEGSKA (reference sequence). The CDR3 here is CSARTGTPYNEQFF. Here the CDR3 DNA reads TGCAGTGCTAGAACTGGGACACCCTACAATGAGCAGTTCTTC.

This clonotype was seen repeatedly, ten times or more. The chain combines TRBV7-2 with TRBJ2-5; 9 bases match TRBD2. The CDR3 has 17 amino acids. The germline V gene encodes CDR1 SGHTA and CDR2 FQGNSA. J gave up 4 bases and V 1 base, and 10 bases lay outside the gene matches. The chain's CDR3 is CASSLVVAGGLRETQYF. CDR3 nucleotide sequence: TGTGCCAGCAGCTTAGTTGTCGCGGGGGGGCTCCGAGAGACCCAGTACTTC.

The J gene is TRBJ2-3, the V gene TRBV6-5; maybe TRBD2 (6 bases). V was shortened by 5 bases and J by 0 bases, with 15 bases between the two germline ends. CDR1 is MNHEY, CDR2 SVGAGI, per germline. The CDR3 totals 16 residues. CDR3 region: CASSDRDSYSTDTQYF. For the CDR3, the DNA is TGTGCCAGCAGTGACCGGGACTCATATAGCACAGATACGCAGTATTTT.

V gene TRBV27 combines with J gene TRBJ2-7; no clear D. Between the trimmed V and J ends, which lost 4 bases and 1 base, there was a span of 8 bases. Germline CDR1 is MNHEY and CDR2 is SMNVEV (reference sequence). The CDR3 totals 13 residues. The CDR3, as DNA: TGTGCCAGCAGTTCTTACTCTTCCTACGAGCAGTACGTC. Translating gives CASSSYSSYEQYV.

This clonotype was seen more than once but under ten times. V gene TRBV6-6 combines with J gene TRBJ2-5, with 11 bases aligning to TRBD2. CDR3 length: 16 amino acids. V shed 5 bases, J shed 3 bases, and the junction held 8 bases outside the gene matches. Germline CDR1 reads MNHNY; CDR2 reads SVGAGI (reference sequence). CDR3 coding DNA: TGTGCCAGCAGTACCCTAGCGGGGGGCTTAAAAGAGACCCAGTACTTC. Translated, it gives CASSTLAGGLKETQYF.

The rearrangement links TRBV27 to TRBJ2-7; TRBD1 aligns across 9 bases. Germline lookup yields CDR1 MNHEY and CDR2 SMNVEV (reference sequence). CDR3 length equals 15 residues. Trimming cost V 5 bases and J 3 bases; bases outside gene matches: 8. As DNA, the CDR3 is TGTGCCAGCAGTGAGAGGACAGGGGAGGTCTACGAGCAGTACTTC. Encoded protein: CASSERTGEVYEQYF.

This clonotype was counted only a few times. The chain employs TRBV20-1 and TRBJ1-1; D is ambiguous. Germline CDR1 is DFQATT and CDR2 is SNEGSKA (reference sequence). This CDR3 contains 11 residues. V was trimmed by 7 bases and J by 3 bases, leaving 9 bases between them. The DNA of the CDR3 is TGCAGTGAGCAACGGGACACTGAAGCTTTCTTT. Protein product: CSEQRDTEAFF.

CDR3 nucleotides: TGTGCCAGCAGTTTTCGGGGGCCGAGTTACGAGCAGTACTTC. It codes for CASSFRGPSYEQYF. This sequence joins TRBV27 and TRBJ2-7, with D tentatively TRBD1 or TRBD2 (6 bases each). The CDR3 covers 14 residues. Germline assignment: CDR1 MNHEY and CDR2 SMNVEV (reference sequence). V was shortened by 3 bases and J by 4 bases, with 13 bases between the two germline ends.

J is TRBJ1-5 and V is TRBV23-1; 8 bases agree with TRBD1. TRBV23-1 is marked as an open reading frame, function uncertain. Unmatched junction bases numbered 6, after V lost 4 bases and J lost 1 base. CDR3 length: 16 amino acids. The CDR3 is CASSLPTGVSNQPQHF. Here the CDR3 DNA reads TGCGCCAGCAGTCTTCCGACAGGGGTCAGCAATCAGCCCCAGCATTTT.

CDR3 amino acids: CASGPGVYNSPLHF. CDR3 DNA sequence: TGTGCCAGCGGCCCTGGGGTGTATAATTCACCCCTCCACTTT. The chain uses TRBV27 and TRBJ1-6; D is uncertain. Trimming took off 8 bases at V and 4 bases at J, with 12 bases between the two ends. Germline CDR1 MNHEY, CDR2 SMNVEV (reference sequence). The CDR3 has 14 residues.

The V gene is TRBV6-4, the J gene TRBJ1-1; possibly TRBD1 for D (5 bases). CDR1 and CDR2 from the germline V gene are MRHNA and SNTAGT. Trimming shortened V by 4 bases and J by 0 bases, and 18 bases separated the two germline ends. CDR3 size: 17 residues. The CDR3 protein is CASSVQPRGRVNTEAFF. For the CDR3, the DNA is TGTGCCAGCAGTGTCCAACCGAGGGGAAGGGTGAACACTGAAGCTTTCTTT.

The J gene is TRBJ2-1, the V gene TRBV25-1; TRBD2 matches 7 bases. After removal of 4 bases from V and 11 bases from J, the junction contained 11 bases not matched to a gene. There are 14 residues in the CDR3. From germline, CDR1 is MGHDK and CDR2 SYGVNS. Here the CDR3 DNA reads TGTGCCAGCAGTGGGGTGGCTAGCGGCCAGCAGCAGTTCTTC. Amino acid sequence: CASSGVASGQQQFF.

The genes are TRBV5-6 and TRBJ2-1; D might be TRBD1 (5 bases). The germline gives CDR1 SGHDT, CDR2 YYEEEE. The CDR3 has 16 amino acids. V lost 1 base, J lost 6 bases, and 17 bases lay in between. The CDR3 coding sequence is TGTGCCAGCAGCTTGCTCACTCCTTTGGGGCTCAATGAGCAGTTCTTC. Its translation: CASSLLTPLGLNEQFF.